Shown below are 8 T cell receptor beta chains from a single sample sequenced in a study of PD-1 blockade in classical Hodgkin lymphoma. The repertoire was sequenced with immunoSEQ multiplex PCR; TCRdb's copy has only in-frame clones and lacks some. The table lists tens of thousands of clones, 75% to 90% of them singletons. All patients experienced relapse after autologous stem cell transplantation, and brentuximab vedotin exposure was variable. This specimen was peripheral blood mononuclear cells (PBMCs), taken before the second cycle of nivolumab. These receptors were obtained from a human donor with classical Hodgkin lymphoma.

The chain couples TRBV19 to TRBJ2-7; weak D call: TRBD1 (5 bases). This CDR3 has 12 amino acids. Trimming took 2 bases from V and 6 from J, leaving 8 bases between them. The germline gives CDR1 LNHDA, CDR2 SQIVND (reference sequence). The CDR3 sequence: CASSIRGGEQYF. The CDR3 nucleotides are TGTGCCAGTAGTATAAGGGGCGGCGAGCAGTACTTC.

The CDR3 sequence is CASSINRVNEQFF. The CDR3 region has the DNA TGTGCCAGTAGTATAAACAGGGTCAATGAGCAGTTCTTC. This sequence joins TRBV19 and TRBJ2-1, with D perhaps matching TRBD1 (6 bases). CDR3 length: 13 residues. V was cut by 2 bases and J by 6 bases, with 8 bases left in between. CDR1 is LNHDA and CDR2 is SQIVND in the germline V gene (reference sequence).

This chain connects TRBV6-1 to TRBJ2-7, with D possibly TRBD2 on 6 matching bases. V lost 1 base and J lost 4, with 11 bases in between. CDR1 is MNHNS, CDR2 SASEGT, per germline. This CDR3 has 14 residues. The CDR3 sequence: CASSEGMGGYEQYF. DNA of the CDR3: TGTGCCAGCAGTGAAGGTATGGGAGGTTACGAGCAGTACTTC.

The chain carries TRBV7-9 and TRBJ2-7; 8 positions match TRBD2. Germline values: CDR1 SEHNR, CDR2 FQNEAQ (reference sequence). The J segment lost 3 bases and the V segment lost 4 bases, leaving 5 bases of the junction unmatched. The CDR3 sequence is 14 residues long. CDR3 bases: TGTGCCAGCAGCTCAAGCGGGAGAAACTACGAGCAGTACTTC. This translates into CASSSSGRNYEQYF.

The V gene is TRBV6-1, the J gene TRBJ1-5; TRBD1 aligns across 9 bases. The CDR3 extends over 15 amino acids. V was clipped by 5 bases and J by 4 bases; unmatched bases: 6. The germline V gene encodes CDR1 MNHNS and CDR2 SASEGT. In DNA form, the CDR3 reads TGTGCCAGCAGTCGGGACAGGGTGGGAAATCAGCCCCAGCATTTT. Its translation: CASSRDRVGNQPQHF.

The V gene is TRBV13, the J gene TRBJ1-1; D ambiguous. The ends were cut back, 6 bases at V and 0 bases at J, with 5 bases in the middle. Germline V gives CDR1 PRHDT, CDR2 FYEKMQ (reference sequence). CDR3 length: 12 residues. This CDR3 reads CASRRLNTEAFF. DNA of the CDR3: TGTGCCAGCAGGAGACTGAACACTGAAGCTTTCTTT.

This clone was counted a few times. The J gene is TRBJ1-2, the V gene TRBV28; no clear D. Germline assignment: CDR1 MDHEN and CDR2 SYDVKM. The CDR3 consists of 13 residues. V dropped 3 bases and J dropped 6 bases, with 11 bases sitting between them. The CDR3 reads CASSFIYRNGYTF. The DNA of the CDR3 is TGTGCCAGCAGTTTCATCTACAGAAATGGCTACACCTTC.

This clone was recorded only once. This chain links TRBV19 with TRBJ1-1; TRBD1 is a possible D gene (6 bases). Germline CDR1 LNHDA, CDR2 SQIVND (reference sequence). The CDR3 is 13 amino acids. The germline V and J ends were trimmed by 5 bases and 7 bases, with 14 bases remaining between them. For the CDR3, the DNA is TGTGCCAGTAGTCTAAGCAGGGGCCTTGAAGCTTTCTTT. It specifies CASSLSRGLEAFF.